Below are 16 T cell receptor beta chains sequenced from a single sample in a study of blood T cell repertoires in COVID-19. The repertoire was sequenced with immunoSEQ multiplex PCR; TCRdb's copy has only in-frame clones and lacks some. The sample lists roughly 86,000 clones, about nine tenths occurring once. The sequenced sample consisted of peripheral blood. The receptors shown here come from a man aged 50-60 years with active or convalescent COVID-19.

The rearrangement uses TRBV29-1 and TRBJ2-1; D is possibly TRBD2 (6 bases). The CDR3 consists of 14 residues. Germline V CDR1 and CDR2: SQVTM, ANQGSEA. CDR3 in DNA: TGCAGGGGAGAAGGGGACTCTGCATACAATGAGCAGTTCTTC. Amino acids: CRGEGDSAYNEQFF.

This clone was counted once. V and J are TRBV5-1 and TRBJ1-2, with D maybe TRBD1 (5 bases). CDR3 size: 14 residues. V was pared by 4 bases and J by 2 bases, with 12 bases between. Germline V CDR1 and CDR2: SGHRS, YFSETQ. In DNA form, the CDR3 reads TGCGCCAGCAGCCCCAATGGGGCCAACTATGGCTACACCTTC. It encodes CASSPNGANYGYTF.

The rearrangement uses TRBV19 and TRBJ1-2; maybe TRBD1 (5 bases). This CDR3 is built from 14 residues. V was clipped by 3 bases and J by 0 bases, with 8 bases between them. Looked up from germline, CDR1 is LNHDA and CDR2 is SQIVND (reference sequence). The CDR3 DNA is TGTGCCAGTAGTATGGGGCAGGCTAACTATGGCTACACCTTC. Amino acid sequence: CASSMGQANYGYTF.

This chain links TRBV10-2 with TRBJ1-2; 9 bases are a match to TRBD1. Germline V gene lookup returns CDR1 WSHSY and CDR2 SAAADI. CDR3 length: 14 amino acids. V was pared by 5 bases and J by 8 bases, with 9 bases of the junction left unmatched. The CDR3 loop is CASSWGQGEEGYTF. The CDR3 nucleotides read TGCGCCAGCAGTTGGGGACAGGGAGAGGAAGGCTACACCTTC.

This clone has just one count. The chain links TRBV7-6 to TRBJ1-1; D is perhaps TRBD1 (5 bases). V shed 5 bases and J shed 0 bases, with 16 bases lying between them. The CDR3 is 16 amino acids. The V gene's germline CDR1 is SGHVS and CDR2 FNYEAQ. In DNA, the CDR3 is TGTGCCAGCAGCGCAGAACGCTCAGGGATGAACACTGAAGCTTTCTTT. This translates into CASSAERSGMNTEAFF.

V and J are TRBV27 and TRBJ2-7; 11 nucleotides line up with TRBD1. Germline loops: CDR1 MNHEY, CDR2 SMNVEV (reference sequence). The ends lost 3 bases at V and 6 bases at J; junction bases unmatched: 4. The CDR3 length is 14 residues. CDR3 sequence (DNA): TGTGCCAGCAGTTTGTTGGGACAGGGGGTCGAGCAGTACTTC. Translated, it gives CASSLLGQGVEQYF.

V gene TRBV15 combines with J gene TRBJ2-6; D is possibly TRBD1 (8 bases). V was clipped by 2 bases and J by 0 bases, with 20 bases between them. Looked up from germline, CDR1 is LNHNV and CDR2 is YYDKDF (reference sequence). The CDR3 spans 20 residues. This chain's CDR3 is CATSRQREGTGDSGANVLTF. The CDR3 nucleotides read TGTGCCACCAGCAGACAAAGGGAGGGGACAGGAGACTCTGGGGCCAACGTCCTGACTTTC.

This clone was seen a handful of times. The chain links TRBV11-3 to TRBJ2-1, with D maybe TRBD1 (5 bases). Trimming removed 0 bases at V and 2 bases at J, with 8 bases between. Looked up from germline, CDR1 is SGHNT and CDR2 is YENEEA. The CDR3 loop spans 15 amino acids. Here the CDR3 reads CASSLEGPPYNEQFF. DNA for the CDR3: TGTGCCAGCAGCTTAGAGGGGCCTCCCTACAATGAGCAGTTCTTC. Looking up the rest from reference TRBV11-3 and TRBJ2-1 gives the full variable domain: EAGVVQSPRYKIIEKKQPVAFWCNPISGHNTLYWYLQNLGQGPELLIRYENEEAVDDSQLPKDRFSAERLKGVDSTLKIQPAELGDSAVYLCASSLEGPPYNEQFFGPGTRLTVL.

The gene calls are TRBV6-5 and TRBJ2-5; no firm D call. Germline V gene sequence: CDR1 MNHEY, CDR2 SVGAGI. The V end was cut by 2 bases, the J end by 0 bases, with 10 bases between. The length of the CDR3 is 15 residues. The CDR3 loop reads CASSYRGLDQETQYF. CDR3 DNA sequence: TGTGCCAGCAGTTACCGAGGTCTCGACCAAGAGACCCAGTACTTC.

This rearrangement joins TRBV12-3 or TRBV12-4 to TRBJ2-7; D may be TRBD1 (6 bases). This CDR3 has 13 amino acids. The V and J ends lost 1 base and 5 bases respectively, with 9 bases between them. The CDR3 bases are TGTGCCAGCAGTTTAGACAGGGTCAACGAGCAGTACTTC. Translation gives CASSLDRVNEQYF.

V usage is TRBV10-3 and J usage is TRBJ1-5, with a weak D call TRBD1 (5 bases). The V gene lost 8 bases and the J gene lost 4 bases, with 9 bases spanning the gap. This CDR3 contains 12 residues. CDR1 ENHRY and CDR2 SYGVKD come from the germline V gene. The CDR3 coding sequence is TGTGCCATCGGGGGAGGAAATCAGCCCCAGCATTTT. Translated, it gives CAIGGGNQPQHF.

The rearrangement uses TRBV2 and TRBJ1-4, with D hard to call. V shed 8 bases and J shed 7 bases, with 14 bases lying between them. There are 13 residues in the CDR3. Germline V lookup: CDR1 SNHLY, CDR2 FYNNEI. This chain's CDR3 is CASEEARGEKLFF. The CDR3 region has the DNA TGTGCCAGCGAGGAGGCGCGGGGTGAAAAACTGTTTTTT.

This clone has only one observation. The V and J genes are TRBV20-1 and TRBJ2-2; D could derive from TRBD1 or TRBD2 (5 bases each). Germline V gene sequence: CDR1 DFQATT, CDR2 SNEGSKA (reference sequence). This CDR3 has 14 amino acids. V was pared by 3 bases and J by 4 bases, with 12 bases between. The CDR3 loop is CSASGGGATGELFF. The CDR3 region has the DNA TGCAGTGCTAGTGGGGGTGGGGCCACCGGGGAGCTGTTTTTT.

The V and J genes are TRBV29-1 and TRBJ1-2, with TRBD1 matching 11 bases. The J segment lost 5 bases and the V segment lost 2 bases, leaving 4 bases of the junction unmatched. Germline CDR1 SQVTM, CDR2 ANQGSEA. The CDR3 runs 14 residues. Here the CDR3 reads CSVERTGGNYGYTF. CDR3 nucleotide sequence: TGCAGCGTTGAAAGGACAGGGGGCAATTATGGCTACACCTTC.

The chain joins TRBV10-2 to TRBJ2-1; D perhaps matches TRBD2 (5 bases). Trimming shortened V by 0 bases and J by 4 bases, and 13 bases separated the two germline ends. In germline, CDR1 is WSHSY, CDR2 SAAADI. The CDR3 has 16 amino acids. In DNA, the CDR3 is TGCGCCAGCAGTGAGTCTAGGCCTAGCCTTTACAATGAGCAGTTCTTC. It specifies CASSESRPSLYNEQFF.

In this sample, this clone turned up once. This chain uses TRBV27 with TRBJ2-1, with 13 bases lining up with TRBD2. This CDR3 is built from 15 residues. Losses at the gene ends were 5 bases for V and 9 bases for J; bases not matched to a gene: 7. From germline, CDR1 is MNHEY and CDR2 SMNVEV (reference sequence). The CDR3 DNA is TGTGCCAGCAGTCTCACTAGCGGGGGGGCCTCTGAGCAGTTCTTC. As protein: CASSLTSGGASEQFF.